This T cell receptor (beta chain) was sequenced during a study of Tregs in tolerant kidney transplant recipients. V lost 4 bases and J lost 3; bases outside the gene matches: 6. Per germline, CDR1 SGHRS and CDR2 YFSETQ. CDR3 length equals 15 residues. This clone was seen a handful of times. The table came from immunoSEQ multiplex PCR; TCRdb's copy has only in-frame clones and leaves some out. The data contain some 250,000 clones, roughly 84% of them seen just once; the ten biggest clones take up about 0.64%. The sample consisted of CD4+ T cells from blood. The chain carries TRBV5-1 and TRBJ2-7; 11 nucleotides match TRBD1. The source is a human donor in good health. The CDR3 loop reads CASSLGQGVLYEQYF. The DNA for the CDR3 is TGCGCCAGCAGCCTGGGACAGGGGGTCCTCTACGAGCAGTACTTC.